This T cell receptor beta chain emerged from a study of blood T cell repertoires in COVID-19 (dated by TCRdb to the early 2020s). Turning to the overall study: Samples covering the acute and convalescent phases of COVID-19 were provided by collaborators in the United States, Italy and Spain. The repertoires were released in a freely available public database meant as a resource for research on the immune response to SARS-CoV-2. Sample metadata almost always included a de-identified subject ID, COVID-19 status, age in years and sex. The dataset comprised deeply sampled blood TCRbeta repertoires from subjects exposed to, actively infected with, or recovered from COVID-19. Where available, HLA class I and class II types were taken from metadata supplied by the sample provider and were not determined by assay-based typing. The material from the prospective study consisted of cDNA or gDNA derived from T cells, B-cell-depleted T cells, or PBMCs. The samples were drawn from the first 160 participants of the ongoing ImmuneRACE study and from 1,254 subjects provided by 6 global collaborators. Broader findings and caveats from the paper: Clinical and demographic metadata were provided uncurated, with the amount varying by source and participant.

Notes on this clone: This clone's antigen is unknown. The input lacks base qualities; no much larger clone sits a single base away.

Taken from the germline V gene, the CDR1 and CDR2 loops are SGHVS and FQNEAQ. The trim is 7 bases for V and 8 bases for J, with a gap of 20 bases between the germline ends. There are 14 amino acids in the CDR3, from cysteine to phenylalanine inclusive. Kept here is only the CDR3 DNA, which spans 42 bases and is read in frame from base 1. TCRbeta CDR3 regions were amplified from genomic DNA by means of the immunoSEQ Assay, a bias-controlled multiplex PCR. The authors processed their data as follows. Nucleated cell counts per sample were estimated from amplification of reference gene primers within the assay. To quantify the absolute abundance of each unique TCRbeta CDR3 rearrangement, sequence reads were collapsed and filtered. For each sample, productive Simpson clonality was calculated by taking the square root of Simpson's diversity index across productive rearrangements. This immuneACCESS table, as held by TCRdb, lists in-frame sequences with V and J called but not all clones. Of the missing ones, under half trace to an unresolved V gene in checked studies; the others have no known cause. The V and J calls and clone size come from that table; D and trimming were worked out from the DNA. The table for this sample lists around 400,000 clones; 80% to 90% of them were counted only once. The top ten clonotypes cover 2% to 2.5% of the sample.

One collaborating source in Seattle enrolled patients during active infection and followed them longitudinally through the course of disease. Each collaborating institution followed its own protocols to collect whole blood in K2EDTA tubes. For TCRbeta analysis, collaborator samples were shipped as frozen whole blood, as isolated PBMCs, or as DNA extracted from either sample type. The sample was peripheral blood. This TCR was recovered from a woman in her fifties or sixties with COVID-19, enrolled during active disease. The rearrangement combines TRBV7-8 with TRBJ1-2; the best D guess is TRBD1, with 5 bases matching. The CDR3 region reads CASTSPQGIGGYTF. The DNA reads as follows: TGTGCCAGCACCTCTCCCCAGGGTATTGGGGGCTACACCTTC.